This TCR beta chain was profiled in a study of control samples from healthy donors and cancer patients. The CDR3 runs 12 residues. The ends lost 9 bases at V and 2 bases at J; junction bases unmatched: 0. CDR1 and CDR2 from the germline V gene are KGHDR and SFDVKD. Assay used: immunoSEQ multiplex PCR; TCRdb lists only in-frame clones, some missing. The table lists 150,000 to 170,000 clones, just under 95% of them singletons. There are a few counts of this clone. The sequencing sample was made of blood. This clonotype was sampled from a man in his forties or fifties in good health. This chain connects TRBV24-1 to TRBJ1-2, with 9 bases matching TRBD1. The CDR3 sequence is CATGTGNYGYTF. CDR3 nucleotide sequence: TGTGCCACCGGGACAGGGAACTATGGCTACACCTTC.